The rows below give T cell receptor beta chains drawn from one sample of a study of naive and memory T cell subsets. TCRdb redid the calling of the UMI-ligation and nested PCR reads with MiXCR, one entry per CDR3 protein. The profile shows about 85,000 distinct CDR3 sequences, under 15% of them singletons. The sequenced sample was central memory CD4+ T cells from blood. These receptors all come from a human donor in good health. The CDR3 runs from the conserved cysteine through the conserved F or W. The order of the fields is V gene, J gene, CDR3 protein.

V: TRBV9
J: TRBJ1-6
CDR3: CASSVDVVGSPLHF

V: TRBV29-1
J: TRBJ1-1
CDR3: CSVVRDRGSAFF

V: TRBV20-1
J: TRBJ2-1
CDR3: CSAGRKSEQFF

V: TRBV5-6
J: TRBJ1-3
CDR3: CASSLQGRSGNTIYF

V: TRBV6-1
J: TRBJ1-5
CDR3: CASLEGGTVIQPQHF

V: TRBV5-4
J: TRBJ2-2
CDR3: CASSQGGRGTGELFF

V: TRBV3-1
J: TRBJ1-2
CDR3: CASSQVLGANYGYTF

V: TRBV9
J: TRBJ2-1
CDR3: CASSVGRDEQFF

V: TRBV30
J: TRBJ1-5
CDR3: CAWRDKGGGNQPQHF

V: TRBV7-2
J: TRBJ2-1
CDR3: CASSPQRNRYNEQFF

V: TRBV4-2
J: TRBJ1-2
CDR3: CASSQKTGVKFTF

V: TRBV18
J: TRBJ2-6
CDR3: CASSPPQGKVTNVLTF

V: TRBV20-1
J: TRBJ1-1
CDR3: CSADRDTEAFF

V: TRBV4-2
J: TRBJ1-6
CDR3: CASSQEISNERTALHF

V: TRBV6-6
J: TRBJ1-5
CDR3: CASRRGDQPQHF

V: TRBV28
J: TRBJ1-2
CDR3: CASSSPGANYGYTF

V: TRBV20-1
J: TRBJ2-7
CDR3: CSAVRLERDPEQYF

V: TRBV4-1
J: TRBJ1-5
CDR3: CASSRTGPTNQPQHF

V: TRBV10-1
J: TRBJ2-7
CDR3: CASRAGEGAYEQYF

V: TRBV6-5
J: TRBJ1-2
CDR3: CASSYGGQDGSYGYTF

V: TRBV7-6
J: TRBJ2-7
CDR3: CASSFRSDRPYEQYF

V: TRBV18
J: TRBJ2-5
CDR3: CASSRTGEETQYF

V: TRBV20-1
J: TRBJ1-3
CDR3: CSARDSQGEGNTIYF